The clone carrying this T cell receptor beta chain was picked up a small number of times. Antigen: not known. The CDR3 covers 19 residues. CDR1 is SGHAT, CDR2 FQDESV, per germline (reference sequence). V dropped 2 bases and J dropped 9 bases, with 28 bases sitting between them. The entry originates in a study of response to subunit inactivated influenza vaccine. General study results and limits: It was the authors' suggestion that each seasonal influenza vaccination recruits few new T cells.

Via MiXCR, TCRdb re-called the RT-PCR reads, giving one row per CDR3 protein. The table includes around 480,000 distinct CDR3 sequences, roughly 9.7% detected once. The chain recombines TRBV11-1 with TRBJ2-2; D is perhaps TRBD1 (6 bases). The clonotype was recovered from a man aged 45 to 65 who received an inactivated influenza vaccine. The specimen comprised PBMCs from blood, sampled 45 days after vaccination. CDR3 loop: CASSLSSMVTEGTNRELFF. CDR3 sequence (DNA): TGTGCCAGCAGCTTATCTTCCATGGTGACAGAAGGGACAAACAGGGAGCTGTTTTTT.